These T cell receptor beta chains were read from a single sample in a study of blood T cells in healthy people across ages. MiXCR, run by TCRdb on the 5' RACE reads, gives a single entry per CDR3 protein. The sample carries hundreds of thousands of distinct CDR3 sequences, roughly 43% recorded once. Source material: blood. The receptors here all came from an elderly man in good health. Both conserved end residues are part of each CDR3. The order of the fields is clone size, J gene, D gene, V gene, CDR3 DNA, CDR3 protein. A D gene is named only where the DNA matches it firmly. Not every row has a clone size; where given, it reads once, few, many or a size class.

.,TRBJ2-7,.,TRBV9,TGTGCCAGCAGCGTAGAGGTTACCCCCTACGAGCAGTACTTC,CASSVEVTPYEQYF
many,TRBJ2-7,.,TRBV29-1,TGCAGCGGGGGTCTCCCCGGGTCCGAGCAGTACTTC,CSGGLPGSEQYF
few,TRBJ2-3,TRBD2,TRBV4-3,TGCGCCAGCAGCCAAGGGTACCTAGCGGGGTGGGCAGATACGCAGTATTTT,CASSQGYLAGWADTQYF
.,TRBJ2-7,TRBD2,TRBV29-1,TGCAGGAAACCAAAGCGGGAGGGCTCCTTCAATGAGCAGTACTTC,CRKPKREGSFNEQYF
.,TRBJ2-5,TRBD1,TRBV6-1,TGTGCCGGAAACCGGGACAGGGGGCGAGAGACCCAGTACTTC,CAGNRDRGRETQYF
many,TRBJ1-2,.,TRBV4-1,TGCGCCAGCAGCCGAGAATCCAGGCGGACGAACTATGGCTACACCTTC,CASSRESRRTNYGYTF
few,TRBJ2-7,TRBD1,TRBV5-6,TGTGCCAGCAGCTTGAGGACAGGGGTGGCCTACGAGCAGTACTTC,CASSLRTGVAYEQYF
.,TRBJ2-2,.,TRBV7-3,TGTGCCAGCAGCGCGGACCCTATGAACACCGGGGAGCTGTTTTTT,CASSADPMNTGELFF
.,TRBJ2-3,TRBD2,TRBV2,TGTGCCAGCAGTCGATTGACTAGCGGGGTTTCTGCAGATACGCAGTATTTT,CASSRLTSGVSADTQYF
.,TRBJ2-3,.,TRBV5-6,TGTGCCAGCAGCCGACACAGGGTTGGCAATACGCAGTATTTT,CASSRHRVGNTQYF
many,TRBJ2-5,TRBD2,TRBV20-1,TGCAGTGCTAGAACCCAGCGGGGGGGATCTTACCAAGAGACCCAGTACTTC,CSARTQRGGSYQETQYF
.,TRBJ2-3,TRBD2,TRBV20-1,TGCAGTGCTAGCCCTAGCGGGAGGAACACAGATACGCAGTATTTT,CSASPSGRNTDTQYF
few,TRBJ1-1,.,TRBV20-1,TGCAGTGCTAGAGATCTCGCGGATGGGCCCTATGAAGCTTTCTTT,CSARDLADGPYEAFF
.,TRBJ2-1,.,TRBV11-2,TGTGCCAGCAGCCCGAGACTAGATCGGGGTGAGCAGTTCTTC,CASSPRLDRGEQFF
.,TRBJ2-7,TRBD1,TRBV9,TGTGCCAGCAGCTTGAGGACAGGGGGCCCCTCCTACGAGCAGTACTTC,CASSLRTGGPSYEQYF
many,TRBJ1-2,.,TRBV29-1,TGCAGCGTCGAAGAGGGCCGGCATGGCTACACCTTC,CSVEEGRHGYTF
.,TRBJ2-5,TRBD1,TRBV5-1,TGCGCCAGCAGATTGGGACAGGGAGGAGAGACCCAGTACTTC,CASRLGQGGETQYF
few,TRBJ1-2,.,TRBV15,TGTGCCACCAGCAGGGGGTCCGAGGGGCTGTATGGCTACACCTTC,CATSRGSEGLYGYTF
.,TRBJ2-1,TRBD1,TRBV4-2,TGTGCCAGCAGCCAAGATATTGAGACAGGGGGCAATGAGCAGTTCTTC,CASSQDIETGGNEQFF
.,TRBJ2-3,.,TRBV5-6,TGTGCCAGCAGCCCCACCGCTTTCGCAGATACGCAGTATTTT,CASSPTAFADTQYF
once,TRBJ2-1,TRBD2,TRBV27,TGTGCCAGGCTAGCGGGAGTAGGGAATGAGCAGTTCTTC,CARLAGVGNEQFF
few,TRBJ2-5,TRBD2,TRBV6-1,TGTGCCAGCAGTGAAGGACTAGCGGGGTACCAAGAGACCCAGTACTTC,CASSEGLAGYQETQYF
.,TRBJ1-1,TRBD1,TRBV5-1,TGCGCCAGCAGCCCCCTCTCACAGGGGGCTATGGCTTTCTTT,CASSPLSQGAMAFF
.,TRBJ2-5,TRBD1,TRBV24-1,TGTGCCACCAGTGATTTTATAGAGGGGGCAGGAGAGACCCAGTACTTC,CATSDFIEGAGETQYF
few,TRBJ2-3,.,TRBV7-9,TGTGCCAGCAGCATAGGTGGCTTCAGTGGCACAGATACGCAGTATTTT,CASSIGGFSGTDTQYF
.,TRBJ2-3,.,TRBV28,TGTGCCATTTTTCATACAGGGGAGGAAGTGAGCACAGATACGCAGTATTTT,CAIFHTGEEVSTDTQYF
many,TRBJ2-7,TRBD1,TRBV7-2,TGTGCCAGCAGCTTGGGGACAGGGGGCCGTGAGCAGTACTTC,CASSLGTGGREQYF
many,TRBJ2-7,.,TRBV6-2/TRBV6-3,TGTGCCAGCAAGCGGGGACAGGCGACCTACGAGCAGTACTTC,CASKRGQATYEQYF
.,TRBJ2-1,.,TRBV28,TGTGCCAGCAGTTTGATGGCGGTGACCTACGAGCAGTTCTTC,CASSLMAVTYEQFF
many,TRBJ2-7,.,TRBV5-1,TGCGCCAGCAGTCGTACTCAGGACCCCTACGAGCAGTACTTC,CASSRTQDPYEQYF
.,TRBJ2-5,.,TRBV29-1,TGCAGGGGGGGGCTAAATCAGTACTTC,CRGGLNQYF
.,TRBJ1-2,TRBD1,TRBV6-1,TGTGCCAGCAGTGAAGCGGCTACAGGGGACTATGGCTACACCTTC,CASSEAATGDYGYTF
few,TRBJ2-3,.,TRBV30,TGTGCCTGGAGTGTGTCCCCAGATACGCAGTATTTT,CAWSVSPDTQYF
.,TRBJ2-5,.,TRBV3-1,TGTGCCAGCAGTCCGAAGCGCGCGGGCCAAGAGACCCAGTACTTC,CASSPKRAGQETQYF
many,TRBJ2-7,.,TRBV29-1,TGCAGCGTTGAAGCCATACAGGGAGGTGAGCAGTACTTC,CSVEAIQGGEQYF
.,TRBJ2-4,.,TRBV25-1,TGTGCCAGCTCCAACACGGGACGAAACATTCAGTACTTC,CASSNTGRNIQYF
.,TRBJ1-2,.,TRBV5-4,TGTGCCAGCAGCTTGGGACCGGTCTTTGGGGATGGCTACACCTTC,CASSLGPVFGDGYTF
.,TRBJ1-4,.,TRBV12-3/TRBV12-4,TGTGCCAGCAGCAGAGGGACCGGCGAAAAACTGTTTTTT,CASSRGTGEKLFF
few,TRBJ1-4,TRBD1,TRBV2,TGTGCCAGCAGCCAGGGACAGGGGGCGCAGGCTAATGAAAAACTGTTTTTT,CASSQGQGAQANEKLFF
few,TRBJ2-7,.,TRBV20-1,TGCAGTGCTTCCCCCCCAGTACTAGACGAGCAGTACTTC,CSASPPVLDEQYF
few,TRBJ2-3,.,TRBV20-1,TGCAGTGCTATTAGCGGACGCACAGATACGCAGTATTTT,CSAISGRTDTQYF
few,TRBJ1-1,.,TRBV25-1,TGTGCCAGCAGTGTTCGGGACACCCTGAACACTGAAGCTTTCTTT,CASSVRDTLNTEAFF